The 2 T cell receptor beta chains below were found in one sample sequenced in a study of T cell changes during pregnancy in multiple sclerosis. Clones were sequenced by immunoSEQ multiplex PCR, and TCRdb holds only the in-frame ones, with some missing. The top ten hold more than 0.85% of the sample, which has tens of thousands of clones, 94% seen once. This specimen was peripheral blood, taken in the second trimester of pregnancy. The receptors originated from a female donor in good health, enrolled as a control in a pregnancy study.

This chain uses TRBV28 with TRBJ1-5; TRBD1 matches at 8 bases. V was clipped by 4 bases and J by 6 bases; unmatched bases: 8. The germline gives CDR1 MDHEN, CDR2 SYDVKM. The CDR3 is made up of 15 amino acids. In DNA form, the CDR3 reads TGTGCCAGCAGTTCAGGGGGCGCGGACGCTCAGCCCCAGCATTTT. Protein sequence: CASSSGGADAQPQHF.

The CDR3 DNA follows: TGCGCCAGCAGCTTACAGGGCCCTAATGAAAAACTGTTTTTT. Its protein is CASSLQGPNEKLFF. The chain carries TRBV5-1 and TRBJ1-4, with D possibly TRBD1 on 6 matching bases. The V end lost 2 bases, the J end lost 3 bases, and 8 bases lay between the germline ends. This CDR3 region has 14 residues. Germline CDR1 reads SGHRS; CDR2 reads YFSETQ.